The clone carrying this TCR beta chain has more than one count but fewer than ten. One end of the junction is discordant with germline, which a read error may explain. The data stem from a study of metastatic and nonmetastatic thyroid tumors. Overall study context: Samples came from malignant and benign thyroid patients, and repertoires were compared across blood and tumor or nodule tissue.

TCRdb redid the clone calls on the PCR reads using MiXCR. The sample has some 27,000 clones, around 22% seen once. Every patient underwent thyroid surgery untreated. The material sequenced was blood. The TCR comes from a female donor with papillary thyroid cancer or a benign thyroid nodule (not recorded which). Some clones in this sample may be carry-over from other donors' samples.

The CDR3 DNA reads as TGCGCCAGCAGTCTCGCTAGCGGTTACAATGAGCAGTTCTTC. Amino acid sequence: CASSLASGYNEQFF. The gene calls are TRBV28 and TRBJ2-1; TRBD2 matches at 7 bases. Germline lookup yields CDR1 MDHEN and CDR2 SYDVKM. CDR3 length: 14 amino acids.